Listed below are T cell receptor beta chains from one sample, sequenced in a study of PD-L1 blockade in urothelial cancer. Sequenced by immunoSEQ multiplex PCR; TCRdb stores in-frame clones only, minus some. The sample has some 57,000 clones, about 80% seen once; the top ten hold approximately 1.5%. Source: PBMCs, taken around atezolizumab (anti-PD-L1) treatment. These receptors were obtained from a man aged 50-59 years with urothelial cancer. CDR3s include the opening cysteine and the closing phenylalanine or tryptophan. Each record gives: D gene, J gene, clone size, V gene, CDR3 protein, CDR3 DNA. The D gene is left open where the match is weak. Expanded clones are given a class, and other clones once, few, many or no size at all.

>TRBD2|TRBJ2-7|.|TRBV27
CASSLLAGAYEQYF
TGTGCCAGCAGTTTACTAGCGGGAGCCTATGAGCAGTACTTC
>TRBD1|TRBJ2-5|.|TRBV15
CATSRKGQIHAFPETQYF
TGTGCCACCAGCAGGAAGGGACAGATACATGCATTCCCAGAGACCCAGTACTTC
>TRBD1|TRBJ1-2|.|TRBV11-1
CASSPARGLGYGYTF
TGTGCCAGCAGCCCGGCGAGGGGGCTGGGGTATGGCTACACCTTC
>TRBD1|TRBJ1-1|few|TRBV30
CASKRDRGWTNTEAFF
TGTGCCTCAAAAAGGGACAGGGGATGGACGAACACTGAAGCTTTCTTT
>.|TRBJ2-5|.|TRBV18
CASSPLPSQETQYF
TGTGCCAGCTCACCACTCCCGTCGCAAGAGACCCAGTACTTC
>.|TRBJ1-1|.|TRBV29-1
CSVEGNEVLMNTEAFF
TGCAGCGTTGAGGGTAATGAGGTCCTTATGAACACTGAAGCTTTCTTT
>TRBD2|TRBJ2-5|.|TRBV6-5
CASSYLGTIQETQYF
TGTGCCAGCAGTTACCTAGGGACTATCCAAGAGACCCAGTACTTC
>TRBD2|TRBJ2-1|.|TRBV11-3
CASSSDGLAVYNEQFF
TGTGCCAGCAGCTCGGATGGACTAGCGGTCTACAATGAGCAGTTCTTC
>.|TRBJ2-1|once|TRBV18
CASSPGLGGYNEQFF
TGTGCCAGCTCACCTGGACTAGGGGGCTACAATGAGCAGTTCTTC
>TRBD1|TRBJ1-1|few|TRBV2
CASRDRANEAFF
TGTGCCAGCAGGGACAGGGCTAATGAAGCTTTCTTT
>TRBD1|TRBJ1-1|.|TRBV5-1
CASSDRDRVNTEAFF
TGCGCCAGCAGCGACCGGGACAGGGTGAACACTGAAGCTTTCTTT
>.|TRBJ2-3|once|TRBV9
CASSVSQGGGVSPTDTQYF
TGTGCCAGCAGCGTAAGTCAGGGCGGGGGCGTATCACCCACGGATACGCAGTATTTT
>TRBD1|TRBJ2-4|.|TRBV27
CASSLSGQGYIQYF
TGTGCCAGCAGTCTTTCTGGACAGGGATACATTCAGTACTTC
>.|TRBJ2-5|.|TRBV7-9
CASTPRGEIQETQYF
TGTGCCAGCACCCCCAGGGGGGAGATCCAAGAGACCCAGTACTTC
>.|TRBJ2-7|once|TRBV7-9
CASSLSNELYEQYF
TGTGCCAGCAGCTTAAGTAATGAGCTCTACGAGCAGTACTTC
>TRBD2|TRBJ2-1|once|TRBV6-5
CASTWGGRADNEQFF
TGTGCCAGCACTTGGGGCGGGAGGGCCGACAATGAGCAGTTCTTC
>TRBD2|TRBJ2-2|.|TRBV19
CASSIGGLAGVAGELFF
TGTGCCAGTAGTATAGGCGGTCTAGCGGGAGTGGCCGGGGAGCTGTTTTTT
>.|TRBJ2-7|once|TRBV28
CASSRQGYEQYF
TGTGCCAGCAGTCGCCAGGGGTACGAGCAGTACTTC
>TRBD1|TRBJ2-1|.|TRBV11-3
CASSLGQGDVDEQFF
TGTGCCAGCAGCTTAGGACAGGGGGACGTGGATGAGCAGTTCTTC
>.|TRBJ1-1|once|TRBV6-8
CASSSRGPLGTEAFF
TGTGCCAGCAGTTCCCGCGGCCCCCTGGGCACTGAAGCTTTCTTT
>TRBD2|TRBJ2-2|.|TRBV5-1
CASSLSGSWSGELFF
TGCGCCAGCAGCTTGAGCGGGAGTTGGTCCGGGGAGCTGTTTTTT
>.|TRBJ2-1|.|TRBV7-8
CASTEERLAVVGNEQFF
TGTGCCAGCACCGAAGAGAGGCTAGCTGTGGTTGGCAATGAGCAGTTCTTC
>TRBD1|TRBJ2-5|.|TRBV5-1
CASSSGQPSSQETQYF
TGCGCCAGCAGCTCGGGACAGCCGAGTTCCCAAGAGACCCAGTACTTC
>TRBD2|TRBJ2-1|.|TRBV7-9
CASSLRLAGDNEQFF
TGTGCCAGCAGCTTAAGGCTAGCGGGAGACAATGAGCAGTTCTTC
>.|TRBJ2-3|few|TRBV5-1
CASSLAGGLTDTQYF
TGCGCCAGCAGCTTGGCGGGGGGCCTCACAGATACGCAGTATTTT
>TRBD2|TRBJ2-4|.|TRBV2
CASSVEGGPKNIQYF
TGTGCCAGCAGTGTGGAGGGAGGGCCCAAAAACATTCAGTACTTC
>TRBD1|TRBJ1-2|few|TRBV15
CATSRADRASSGGYTF
TGTGCCACCAGCAGAGCTGACAGGGCAAGTTCTGGTGGCTACACCTTC